Presented here are 19 T cell receptor beta chains from one specimen sequenced in a study of graft-versus-host responses after intestinal transplantation. Intraepithelial lymphocytes and lamina propria lymphocytes were released through processing of graft tissue. Assay used: immunoSEQ multiplex PCR; TCRdb lists only in-frame clones, some missing. This sample has tens of thousands of clones, with roughly 72% found just once. The starting material was ileum tissue, obtained 12 days after intestinal transplant. The receptors originated from a human patient who received an intestinal transplant, so some T cells may come from the graft donor.

About this clone itself: The sample holds other DNA sequences that translate to the same CDR3. V usage is TRBV9 and J usage is TRBJ2-2; TRBD1 is a possible D gene (6 bases). In germline, CDR1 is SGDLS, CDR2 YYNGEE. The CDR3 contains 16 residues. V was cut by 2 bases and J by 4 bases, with 15 bases left in between. CDR3 sequence: CASSVFGGAGTGELFF. For the CDR3, the DNA is TGTGCCAGCAGCGTGTTTGGGGGCGCGGGCACCGGGGAGCTGTTTTTT.

The genes are TRBV11-3 and TRBJ2-1; 10 nucleotides align to TRBD2. The V gene's germline CDR1 is SGHNT and CDR2 YENEEA. The CDR3 has 16 amino acids. Trimming cost V 5 bases and J 0 bases; bases outside gene matches: 4. CDR3 loop: CASSPLAGSSYNEQFF. As DNA, the CDR3 is TGTGCCAGCAGCCCACTAGCGGGAAGCTCCTACAATGAGCAGTTCTTC. The full variable domain, its missing parts supplied by reference TRBV11-3 and TRBJ2-1, is EAGVVQSPRYKIIEKKQPVAFWCNPISGHNTLYWYLQNLGQGPELLIRYENEEAVDDSQLPKDRFSAERLKGVDSTLKIQPAELGDSAVYLCASSPLAGSSYNEQFFGPGTRLTVL.

The chain has TRBV7-8 and TRBJ2-7, with TRBD1 identical over 9 bases. With 6 bases clipped from V and 3 bases from J, the junction kept 18 bases outside the gene matches. CDR3 size: 18 residues. CDR1 is SGHVS and CDR2 is FQNEAQ in the germline V gene. Here the CDR3 DNA reads TGTGCCAGCAGTTCAGCGGGACAGGGCTGGGCGGTAGTCTACGAGCAGTACTTC. Translation gives CASSSAGQGWAVVYEQYF.

The chain joins TRBV6-5 to TRBJ1-2, with 9 positions matching TRBD1. V shed 7 bases and J 5 bases; nucleotides not matched to a gene: 8. There are 14 residues in the CDR3. Germline V gene sequence: CDR1 MNHEY, CDR2 SVGAGI. The CDR3 here is CASTRRDRAYGYTF. CDR3 nucleotides: TGTGCCAGCACCCGCCGGGACAGGGCGTATGGCTACACCTTC.

In regard to this clone: One junction end does not reproduce the germline sequence, and a read error may be involved. This chain uses TRBV7-7 with TRBJ2-5, with 11 bases fitting TRBD1. CDR3 length: 16 residues. CDR1 SSHAT and CDR2 FNYEAQ come from the germline V gene (reference sequence). This CDR3 reads CASSLGQGVPVETQYF. DNA for the CDR3: TGTGCTAGCAGCCTGGGACAGGGGGTACCGGTAGAGACCCAGTACTTC.

The CDR3 DNA reads as TGTGCCAGCAGCCAACAGGGGGCGCACTATGGCTACACCTTC. This codes for CASSQQGAHYGYTF. The chain carries TRBV27 and TRBJ1-2; 9 bases fit TRBD1. CDR1 is MNHEY, CDR2 SMNVEV, per germline (reference sequence). The CDR3 is 14 residues long. The J segment lost 3 bases and the V segment lost 6 bases, leaving 5 bases of the junction unmatched.

This clone was counted once. The chain combines TRBV25-1 with TRBJ2-7; TRBD1 matches at 8 bases. The CDR3 contains 16 residues. Germline-derived CDR1 and CDR2 are MGHDK and SYGVNS. V lost 3 bases, J lost 0 bases, and 7 bases stayed unmatched. The CDR3 region is CASSDTEGTGSYEQYF. The DNA of the CDR3 is TGTGCCAGCAGTGATACGGAGGGGACAGGCTCCTACGAGCAGTACTTC.

This chain uses TRBV6-5 with TRBJ2-3; TRBD1 is a possible D gene (6 bases). CDR1 MNHEY and CDR2 SVGAGI come from the germline V gene. The CDR3 totals 13 residues. The V gene lost 8 bases and the J gene lost 4 bases, with 13 bases spanning the gap. CDR3 region: CASVGAASDTQYF. Here the CDR3 DNA reads TGTGCCAGCGTGGGGGCGGCCTCAGATACGCAGTATTTT.

The chain combines TRBV28 with TRBJ2-6; a possible D gene is TRBD2 (5 bases). The CDR3 totals 17 residues. Germline assignment: CDR1 MDHEN and CDR2 SYDVKM. V lost 2 bases and J lost 0, with 11 bases in between. The CDR3 sequence is CASSLAGATSGANVLTF. CDR3 sequence (DNA): TGTGCCAGCAGTTTAGCGGGTGCAACCTCTGGGGCCAACGTCCTGACTTTC.

The rearrangement links TRBV4-1 to TRBJ1-2; maybe TRBD1 (5 bases). This CDR3 comprises 14 residues. From germline, CDR1 is MGHRA and CDR2 YSYEKL. Trimming pared 4 bases from V and 4 bases from J, leaving 13 bases between. DNA for the CDR3: TGCGCCAGCAGCCCGCAGGGTTCAAGCTATGGCTACACCTTC. Translated, it gives CASSPQGSSYGYTF.

J is TRBJ2-1 and V is TRBV6-5, with 13 positions matching TRBD2. Germline V gene data show CDR1 as MNHEY and CDR2 as SVGAGI. The CDR3 spans 16 residues. V trimming: 2 bases; J trimming: 9 bases; junction bases outside the gene matches: 7. CDR3 in amino acids: CASSYGTSGVASEQFF. In DNA form, the CDR3 reads TGTGCCAGCAGTTACGGGACTAGCGGGGTTGCTAGTGAGCAGTTCTTC.

This clone appeared a few times. The rearrangement joins TRBV9 to TRBJ2-1, with D possibly being TRBD1 (6 bases). The V gene's germline CDR1 is SGDLS and CDR2 YYNGEE. The CDR3 spans 16 residues. The V end was cut by 4 bases, the J end by 3 bases, with 17 bases between. The CDR3 region has the DNA TGTGCCAGCAGCTCTTCGGACAGCTTTAACTACAATGAGCAGTTCTTC. Translating it yields CASSSSDSFNYNEQFF.

This rearrangement joins TRBV29-1 to TRBJ1-1; no clear D gene. Trimming took 4 bases from V and 0 from J, leaving 12 bases between them. CDR1 is SQVTM and CDR2 is ANQGSEA in the germline V gene. The CDR3 runs to 14 residues. The CDR3 DNA sequence: TGCAGCGTTGCGGAGGATACTATGAACACTGAAGCTTTCTTT. Translated: CSVAEDTMNTEAFF.

The rearrangement links TRBV5-6 to TRBJ1-1; TRBD1 matches 8 bases. V shed 4 bases, J shed 1 base, and the junction held 12 bases outside the gene matches. CDR1 and CDR2 from the germline V gene are SGHDT and YYEEEE. This CDR3 is built from 17 residues. The CDR3 region is CASSRTRLGQGNTEAFF. The CDR3 DNA reads as TGTGCCAGCAGCCGCACTAGATTAGGACAGGGGAACACTGAAGCTTTCTTT. Supplemented by reference TRBV5-6 and TRBJ1-1, the full variable domain reads DAGVTQSPTHLIKTRGQQVTLRCSPKSGHDTVSWYQQALGQGPQFIFQYYEEEERQRGNFPDRFSGHQFPNYSSELNVNALLLGDSALYLCASSRTRLGQGNTEAFFGQGTRLTVV.

This CDR3 reads CASSVIGLAANTGELFF. The CDR3 DNA reads TGTGCCAGCAGCGTCATCGGGCTAGCGGCTAACACCGGGGAGCTGTTTTTT. The rearrangement uses TRBV9 and TRBJ2-2; 7 nucleotides align to TRBD2. Germline loops: CDR1 SGDLS, CDR2 YYNGEE. There are 17 residues in the CDR3. V was pared by 2 bases and J by 2 bases, with 9 bases of the junction left unmatched.

This chain links TRBV2 with TRBJ2-3; D possibly corresponds to TRBD2 (6 bases). The V end lost 5 bases, the J end lost 6 bases, and 21 bases lay between the germline ends. This CDR3 is 16 amino acids long. Germline-derived CDR1 and CDR2 are SNHLY and FYNNEI. CDR3 DNA: TGTGCCAGCAGTTATCGGCTAGCGCGAAATTGGGATACGCAGTATTTT. Protein: CASSYRLARNWDTQYF.

The V and J genes are TRBV5-6 and TRBJ2-3; D perhaps matches TRBD2 (6 bases). The CDR3 covers 14 residues. In germline, CDR1 is SGHDT, CDR2 YYEEEE. The germline V and J ends were trimmed by 4 bases and 0 bases, with 9 bases remaining between them. CDR3 sequence: CASSLRGSTDTQYF. CDR3 nucleotide sequence: TGTGCCAGCAGCCTCCGGGGGAGCACAGATACGCAGTATTTT. Combining the CDR3 with reference TRBV5-6 and TRBJ2-3 gives the whole variable domain DAGVTQSPTHLIKTRGQQVTLRCSPKSGHDTVSWYQQALGQGPQFIFQYYEEEERQRGNFPDRFSGHQFPNYSSELNVNALLLGDSALYLCASSLRGSTDTQYFGPGTRLTVL.

This clone is a singleton in its sample. The V and J genes are TRBV7-9 and TRBJ2-1; 13 bases align to TRBD2. The V segment lost 5 bases and the J segment 0 bases; nucleotides outside the gene matches: 4. Germline values: CDR1 SEHNR, CDR2 FQNEAQ (reference sequence). The CDR3 sequence is 17 residues long. In DNA, the CDR3 is TGTGCCAGCAGCCGCGGGACTAGCGGGGACTCCTACAATGAGCAGTTCTTC. Translation gives CASSRGTSGDSYNEQFF.

J is TRBJ1-3 and V is TRBV29-1, with D perhaps matching TRBD1 (6 bases). The germline V and J ends were trimmed by 7 bases and 1 base, with 11 bases remaining between them. The CDR3 sequence is 13 residues long. CDR1 and CDR2 from the germline V gene are SQVTM and ANQGSEA. The CDR3 protein is CSAMTGSGNTIYF. CDR3 DNA: TGCAGCGCTATGACAGGTTCTGGAAACACCATATATTTT.